These T cell receptor beta chains were read from a single sample in a study of blood T cell repertoires in COVID-19. Repertoires were generated with immunoSEQ multiplex PCR, while TCRdb's copy carries only in-frame clones and drops some. Seen here are over 45,000 clones, about nine tenths observed once, and the top ten hold approximately 7.1%. The sample was peripheral blood. The receptor set was obtained from a man aged 50-60 years with active COVID-19. Each CDR3 is given without its conserved first and last residue. The order of the fields is J gene, CDR3 length, V gene, CDR3 protein.

TRBJ1-1,16,TRBV10-3,AISKPLQGAPSRTEAF
TRBJ2-2,13,TRBV11-2,ASSLAGGHPGELF
TRBJ1-6,11,TRBV6-1,ASSDQMNSPLH
TRBJ2-2,13,TRBV7-7,ASSLVGGGTGELF
TRBJ1-6,12,TRBV7-8,ASSLQDRVSPLH
TRBJ1-6,13,TRBV7-9,ASSKSAQRNSPLH
TRBJ2-1,10,TRBV6-6,ASRARGNEQF
TRBJ2-5,12,TRBV7-2,ASSLWGTEETQY
TRBJ2-5,13,TRBV5-1,ASSLTGTTQETQY
TRBJ1-1,11,TRBV7-9,ASSLGMNTEAF